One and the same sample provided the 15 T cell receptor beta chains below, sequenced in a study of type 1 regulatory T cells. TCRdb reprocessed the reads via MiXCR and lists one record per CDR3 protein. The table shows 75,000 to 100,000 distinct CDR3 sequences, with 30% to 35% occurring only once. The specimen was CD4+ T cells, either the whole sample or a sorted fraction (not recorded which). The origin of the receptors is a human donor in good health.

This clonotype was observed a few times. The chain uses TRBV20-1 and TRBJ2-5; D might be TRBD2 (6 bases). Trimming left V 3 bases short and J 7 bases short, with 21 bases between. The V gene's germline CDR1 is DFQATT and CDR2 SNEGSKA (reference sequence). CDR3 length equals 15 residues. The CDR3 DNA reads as TGCAGTGCTAGCAAAACAGGAGGGTTGATCGGGACCCAGTACTTC. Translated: CSASKTGGLIGTQYF.

CDR3 in amino acids: CSVGAAEHTGELFF. For the CDR3, the DNA is TGCAGCGTCGGGGCAGCGGAGCACACCGGGGAGCTGTTTTTT. The gene calls are TRBV29-1 and TRBJ2-2, with D perhaps matching TRBD1 or TRBD2 (5 bases each). From germline, CDR1 is SQVTM and CDR2 ANQGSEA. This CDR3 is 14 amino acids long. Trimming left V 6 bases short and J 3 bases short, with 14 bases between.

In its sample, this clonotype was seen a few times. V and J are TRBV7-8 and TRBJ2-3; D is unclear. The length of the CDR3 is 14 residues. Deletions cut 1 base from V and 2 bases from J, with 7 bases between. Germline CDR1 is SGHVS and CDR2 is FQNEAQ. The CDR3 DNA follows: TGTGCCAGCAGCTTAGGCCAGTTCACAGATACGCAGTATTTT. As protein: CASSLGQFTDTQYF.

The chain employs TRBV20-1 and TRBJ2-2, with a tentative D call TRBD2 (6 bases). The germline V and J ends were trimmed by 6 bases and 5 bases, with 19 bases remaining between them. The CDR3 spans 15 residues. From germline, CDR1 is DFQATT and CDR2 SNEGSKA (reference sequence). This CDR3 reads CSAYQTGAKTGELFF. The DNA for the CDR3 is TGCAGTGCCTACCAGACGGGAGCAAAGACCGGGGAGCTGTTTTTT.

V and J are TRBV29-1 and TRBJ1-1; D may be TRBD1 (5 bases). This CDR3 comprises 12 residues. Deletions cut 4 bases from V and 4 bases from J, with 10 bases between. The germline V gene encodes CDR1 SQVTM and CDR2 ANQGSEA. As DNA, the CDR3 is TGCAGCGTTGTTTCGGGGGGCACTGAAGCTTTCTTT. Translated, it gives CSVVSGGTEAFF.

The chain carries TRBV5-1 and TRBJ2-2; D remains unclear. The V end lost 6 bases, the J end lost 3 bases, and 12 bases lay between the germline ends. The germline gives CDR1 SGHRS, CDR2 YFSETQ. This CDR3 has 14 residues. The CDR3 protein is CASTPNRDTGELFF. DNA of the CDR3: TGCGCCAGCACCCCGAACCGGGACACCGGGGAGCTGTTTTTT.

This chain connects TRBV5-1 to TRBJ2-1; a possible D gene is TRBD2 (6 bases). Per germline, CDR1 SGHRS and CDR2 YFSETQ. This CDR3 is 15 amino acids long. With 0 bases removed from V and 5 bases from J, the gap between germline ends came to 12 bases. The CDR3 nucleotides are TGCGCCAGCAGCTTGGCCGGGAGTCCCAACAATGAGCAGTTCTTC. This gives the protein CASSLAGSPNNEQFF.

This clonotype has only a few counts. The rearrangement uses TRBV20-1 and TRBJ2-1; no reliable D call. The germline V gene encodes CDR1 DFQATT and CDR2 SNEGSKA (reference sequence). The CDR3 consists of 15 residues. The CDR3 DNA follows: TGCAGCGGCACTACCCATTGGAGCTCCTACAATGAGCAGTTCTTC. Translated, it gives CSGTTHWSSYNEQFF.

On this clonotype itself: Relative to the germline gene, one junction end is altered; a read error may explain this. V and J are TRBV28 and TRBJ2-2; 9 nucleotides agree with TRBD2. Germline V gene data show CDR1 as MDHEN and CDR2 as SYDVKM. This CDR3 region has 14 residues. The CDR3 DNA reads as TGTGCCACCCAGTCGGGACTAGCCGCCGGGGGGCTGTTTTTT. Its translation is CATQSGLAAGGLFF.

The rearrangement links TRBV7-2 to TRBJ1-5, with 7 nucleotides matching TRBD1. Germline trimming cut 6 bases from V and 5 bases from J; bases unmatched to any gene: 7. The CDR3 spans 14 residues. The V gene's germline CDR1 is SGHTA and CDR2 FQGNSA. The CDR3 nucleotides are TGTGCCAGCAGACGAGACAGGGTGGATCAGCCCCAGCATTTT. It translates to CASRRDRVDQPQHF.

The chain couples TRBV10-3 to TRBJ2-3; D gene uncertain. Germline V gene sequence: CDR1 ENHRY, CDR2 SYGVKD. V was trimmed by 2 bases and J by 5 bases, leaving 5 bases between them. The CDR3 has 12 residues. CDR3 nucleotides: TGTGCCATCAGTGAGGACCGAGATACGCAGTATTTT. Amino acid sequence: CAISEDRDTQYF.

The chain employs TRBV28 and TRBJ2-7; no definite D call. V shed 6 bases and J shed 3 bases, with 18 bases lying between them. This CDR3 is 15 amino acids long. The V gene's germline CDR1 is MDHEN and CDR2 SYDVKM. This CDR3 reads CASRSPGRRNYEQYF. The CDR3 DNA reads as TGTGCCAGCAGGTCCCCGGGCCGACGAAACTACGAGCAGTACTTC.

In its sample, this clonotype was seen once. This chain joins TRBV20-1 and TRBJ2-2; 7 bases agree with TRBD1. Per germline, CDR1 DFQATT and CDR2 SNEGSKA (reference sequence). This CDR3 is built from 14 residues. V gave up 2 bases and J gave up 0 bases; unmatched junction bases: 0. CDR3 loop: CSARTGANTGELFF. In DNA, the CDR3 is TGCAGTGCTAGAACAGGGGCGAACACCGGGGAGCTGTTTTTT.

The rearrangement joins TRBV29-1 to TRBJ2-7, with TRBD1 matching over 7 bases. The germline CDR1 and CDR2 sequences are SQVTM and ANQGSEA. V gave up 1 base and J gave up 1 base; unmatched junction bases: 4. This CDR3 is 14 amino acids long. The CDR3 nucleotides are TGCAGCGTTGAAGGGACAGGTCAATCCTACGAGCAGTACTTC. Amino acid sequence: CSVEGTGQSYEQYF.

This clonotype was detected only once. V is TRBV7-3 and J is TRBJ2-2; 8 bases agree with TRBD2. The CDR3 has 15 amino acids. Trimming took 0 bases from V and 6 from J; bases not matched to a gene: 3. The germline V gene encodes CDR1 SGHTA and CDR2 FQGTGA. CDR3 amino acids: CASSLTAGAAGELFF. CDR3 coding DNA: TGTGCCAGCAGCTTAACAGCGGGAGCGGCCGGGGAGCTGTTTTTT.